The entry below gives a single T cell receptor (beta chain) sequence along with its context. This record belongs to a study of blood T cell repertoires in COVID-19. Looking at the study overall: Acute and convalescent COVID-19 specimens originated in the United States, Italy and Spain. PBMCs, B-cell-depleted T cells, or T cells were the source of the cDNA or gDNA that made up the material.

The CDR3 spans 14 residues. J was trimmed by 1 base and V by 8 bases; bases with no gene match: 6. Germline V lookup: CDR1 SGHRS, CDR2 YFSETQ. Source study methods: Amplification with reference gene primers provided the estimates of nucleated cell counts. Produced via immunoSEQ multiplex PCR; TCRdb's table is partial and in-frame only. The D gene and trimming were derived from the DNA, and the V and J assignments and clone size from that table. Seen here are about 220,000 clones, more than 75% observed once, and the top ten hold roughly 13%. This sequence joins TRBV5-1 and TRBJ2-4; 7 positions agree with TRBD1. Sequenced sample: peripheral blood. The TCR was taken from a human donor in a cohort sampled during active COVID-19. The CDR3 coding sequence is TGCGCCAGTTCTTCAGGGGGTGCCAAAAACATTCAGTACTTC. Residues: CASSSGGAKNIQYF.